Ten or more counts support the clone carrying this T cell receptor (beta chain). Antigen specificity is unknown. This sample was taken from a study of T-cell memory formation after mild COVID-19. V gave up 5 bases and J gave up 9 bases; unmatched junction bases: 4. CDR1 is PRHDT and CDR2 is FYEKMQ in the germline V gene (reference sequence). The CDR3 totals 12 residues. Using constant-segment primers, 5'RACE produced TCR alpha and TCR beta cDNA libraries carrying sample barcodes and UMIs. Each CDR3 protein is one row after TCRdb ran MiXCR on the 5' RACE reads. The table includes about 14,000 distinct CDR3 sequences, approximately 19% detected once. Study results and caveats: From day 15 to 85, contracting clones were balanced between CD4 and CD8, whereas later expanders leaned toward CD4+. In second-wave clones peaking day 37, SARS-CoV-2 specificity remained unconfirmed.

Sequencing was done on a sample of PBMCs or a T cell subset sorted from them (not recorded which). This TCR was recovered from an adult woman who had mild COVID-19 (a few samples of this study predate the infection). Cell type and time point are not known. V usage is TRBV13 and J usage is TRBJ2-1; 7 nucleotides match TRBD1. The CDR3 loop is CASSPGTAEQFF. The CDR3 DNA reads TGTGCCAGCAGCCCGGGGACAGCTGAGCAGTTCTTC.